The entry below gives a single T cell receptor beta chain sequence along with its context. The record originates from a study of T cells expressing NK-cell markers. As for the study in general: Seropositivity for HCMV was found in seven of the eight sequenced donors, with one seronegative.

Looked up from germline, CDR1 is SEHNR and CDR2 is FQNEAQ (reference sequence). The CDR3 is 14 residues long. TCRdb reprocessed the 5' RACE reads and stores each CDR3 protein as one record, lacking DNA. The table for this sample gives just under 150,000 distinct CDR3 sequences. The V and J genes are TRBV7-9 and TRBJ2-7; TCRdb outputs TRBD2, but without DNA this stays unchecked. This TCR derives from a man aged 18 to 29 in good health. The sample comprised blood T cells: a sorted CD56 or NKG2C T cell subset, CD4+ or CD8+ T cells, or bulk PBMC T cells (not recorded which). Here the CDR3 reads CASSKPSASYEQYF.